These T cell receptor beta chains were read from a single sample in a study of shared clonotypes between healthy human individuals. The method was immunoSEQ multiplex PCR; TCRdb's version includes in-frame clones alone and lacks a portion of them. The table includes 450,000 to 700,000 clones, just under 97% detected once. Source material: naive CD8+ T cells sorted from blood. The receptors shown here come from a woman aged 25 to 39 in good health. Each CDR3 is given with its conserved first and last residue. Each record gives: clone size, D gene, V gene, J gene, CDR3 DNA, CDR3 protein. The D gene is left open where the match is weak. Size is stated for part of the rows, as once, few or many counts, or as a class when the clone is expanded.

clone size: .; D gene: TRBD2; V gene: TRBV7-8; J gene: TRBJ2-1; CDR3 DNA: TGTGCCAGCAGCCTGCGGACTAGCAGCAATGAGCAGTTCTTC; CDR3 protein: CASSLRTSSNEQFF
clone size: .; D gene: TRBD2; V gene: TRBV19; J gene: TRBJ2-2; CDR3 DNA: TGTGCCAGTAGTCCGGGACTAGCGGGGCCTGTCACCGGGGAGCTGTTTTTT; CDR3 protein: CASSPGLAGPVTGELFF
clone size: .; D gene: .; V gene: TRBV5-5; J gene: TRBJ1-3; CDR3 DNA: TGTGCCAGCAGCGGGAGAGGCTCTGGAAACACCATATATTTT; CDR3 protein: CASSGRGSGNTIYF
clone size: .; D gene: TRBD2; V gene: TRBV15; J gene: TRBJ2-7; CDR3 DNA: TGTGCCACCAGCCCGGGACTAGCGGGAGGGTCCACCTACGAGCAGTACTTC; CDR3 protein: CATSPGLAGGSTYEQYF
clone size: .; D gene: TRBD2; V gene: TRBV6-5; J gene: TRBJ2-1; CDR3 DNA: TGTGCCAGCAGTTACAGCGGGGGATTCAATGAGCAGTTCTTC; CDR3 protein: CASSYSGGFNEQFF
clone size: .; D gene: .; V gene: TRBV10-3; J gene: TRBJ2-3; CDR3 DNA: TGTGCCATCAGTGAGGGCGGAGAGGGGCGCGAAGATACGCAGTATTTT; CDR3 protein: CAISEGGEGREDTQYF
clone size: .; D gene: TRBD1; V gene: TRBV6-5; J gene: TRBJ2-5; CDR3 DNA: TGTGCCAGCAGCTCACCAGGGGGCAGGGAGACCCAGTACTTC; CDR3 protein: CASSSPGGRETQYF
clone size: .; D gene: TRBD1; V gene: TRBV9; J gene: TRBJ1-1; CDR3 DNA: TGTGCCAGCAGCGTAGGAAGGGACAGAGACACTGAAGCTTTCTTT; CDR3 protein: CASSVGRDRDTEAFF
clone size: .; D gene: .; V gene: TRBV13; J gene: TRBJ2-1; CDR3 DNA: TGTGCCAGCAGCCCGGGACTCAATCTATACAATGAGCAGTTCTTC; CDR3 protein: CASSPGLNLYNEQFF
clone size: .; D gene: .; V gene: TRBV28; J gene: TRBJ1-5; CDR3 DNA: TGTGCCAGCAGTTTACACACCTATCAGCCCCAGCATTTT; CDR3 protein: CASSLHTYQPQHF
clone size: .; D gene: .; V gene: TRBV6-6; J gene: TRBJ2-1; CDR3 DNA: TGTGCCAGCAGCACACTAGTGGGGCGGTACAATGAGCAGTTCTTC; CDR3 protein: CASSTLVGRYNEQFF
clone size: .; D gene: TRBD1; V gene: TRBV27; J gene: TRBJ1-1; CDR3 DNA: TGTGCCAGCACCGACAGGGCGGAGTGGTTGTGGACTGAAGCTTTCTTT; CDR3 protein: CASTDRAEWLWTEAFF
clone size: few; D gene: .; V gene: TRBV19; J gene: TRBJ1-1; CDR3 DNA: TGTGCCAGTAGTTTGCGGGGAGTCACTGAAGCTTTCTTT; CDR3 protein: CASSLRGVTEAFF
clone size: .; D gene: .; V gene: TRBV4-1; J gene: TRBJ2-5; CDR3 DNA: TGCGCCAGCAGCCATACCGCCCGGAGGGAAGAGACCCAGTACTTC; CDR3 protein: CASSHTARREETQYF
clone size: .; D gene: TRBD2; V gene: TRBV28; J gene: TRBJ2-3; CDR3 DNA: TGTGCCAGCAGTTTAGAGATGGGGCTAGCGGGAGGACTAGGTCTAGATACGCAGTATTTT; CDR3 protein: CASSLEMGLAGGLGLDTQYF
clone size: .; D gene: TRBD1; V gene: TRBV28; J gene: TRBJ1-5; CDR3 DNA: TGTGCCAGCGGCAGGGGGTATAGCAATCAGCCCCAGCATTTT; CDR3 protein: CASGRGYSNQPQHF
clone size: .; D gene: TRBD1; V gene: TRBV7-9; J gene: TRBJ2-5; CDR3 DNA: TGTGCCAGCAGCTTCATCAGGGGGCTAGAGACCCAGTACTTC; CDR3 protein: CASSFIRGLETQYF